Listed here are 9 T cell receptor beta chains from one sample, sequenced in a study of blood T cell repertoires in COVID-19. Profiled with immunoSEQ multiplex PCR; TCRdb holds only in-frame clones, not every one. This sample has 110,000 or so clones, with 70% to 90% found just once. The source material was peripheral blood. The receptors come from a man between 40 and 49 years old with acute or convalescent COVID-19.

This clone came up a few times. The J gene is TRBJ2-6, the V gene TRBV7-3; D gene unclear. The ends were cut back, 1 base at V and 0 bases at J, with 10 bases in the middle. CDR1 and CDR2 (germline): SGHTA, FQGTGA. The CDR3 sequence is 17 residues long. DNA for the CDR3: TGTGCCAGCAGCTTAAGGCCGGGTCTCTCTGGGGCCAACGTCCTGACTTTC. It specifies CASSLRPGLSGANVLTF.

The gene calls are TRBV19 and TRBJ2-1; D remains ambiguous. With 2 bases removed from V and 5 bases from J, the gap between germline ends came to 10 bases. The CDR3 is 14 amino acids. CDR1 and CDR2 from the germline V gene are LNHDA and SQIVND (reference sequence). For the CDR3, the DNA is TGTGCCAGTAGTATAATGGCGGAACACAATGAGCAGTTCTTC. It specifies CASSIMAEHNEQFF.

The rearrangement links TRBV6-5 to TRBJ2-7, with a tentative D call TRBD1 (5 bases). Germline CDR1 and CDR2: MNHEY and SVGAGI. Trimming stripped 0 bases from V and 3 bases from J, with 9 bases between. This CDR3 is 14 amino acids long. The CDR3 DNA follows: TGTGCCAGCAGTTACTCCAGTGACAGCTACGAGCAGTACTTC. This translates into CASSYSSDSYEQYF.

CDR3 in amino acids: CAIDGGTGGLSNQPQHF. CDR3 sequence (DNA): TGTGCCATTGATGGGGGGACAGGGGGCTTGAGCAATCAGCCCCAGCATTTT. V usage is TRBV19 and J usage is TRBJ1-5, with 12 bases identical to TRBD1. The CDR3 is 17 residues long. The V segment lost 10 bases and the J segment 1 base; nucleotides outside the gene matches: 11. Germline V gene sequence: CDR1 LNHDA, CDR2 SQIVND (reference sequence).

This clone was detected only once. The chain joins TRBV19 to TRBJ1-2; maybe TRBD1 (5 bases). The CDR3 spans 15 residues. CDR1 LNHDA and CDR2 SQIVND come from the germline V gene (reference sequence). V gave up 0 bases and J gave up 3 bases, with 11 bases separating them. CDR3 in amino acids: CASSIDPGSYYGYTF. DNA for the CDR3: TGTGCCAGTAGTATAGATCCAGGGTCCTACTATGGCTACACCTTC.

V and J are TRBV2 and TRBJ1-1; unclear D gene. This CDR3 has 13 residues. Deletions cut 9 bases from V and 0 bases from J, with 11 bases between. The germline gives CDR1 SNHLY, CDR2 FYNNEI. For the CDR3, the DNA is TGTGCCAGGGCCCGACAAGTGAACACTGAAGCTTTCTTT. As protein: CARARQVNTEAFF.

CDR3 in amino acids: CASSKAGGLWDTQYF. The CDR3 bases are TGTGCCAGTAGTAAAGCGGGGGGGTTGTGGGATACGCAGTATTTT. The chain carries TRBV19 and TRBJ2-3; 10 positions match TRBD2. The CDR3 spans 15 residues. Trimming at V came to 4 bases and at J to 6 bases, leaving 7 bases not matched to a gene. CDR1 is LNHDA, CDR2 SQIVND, per germline (reference sequence).

This clone came up a few times. V and J are TRBV5-1 and TRBJ1-3, with D possibly TRBD1 on 5 matching bases. Between the trimmed V and J ends, which lost 4 bases and 8 bases, there was a span of 13 bases. The CDR3 sequence is 13 residues long. In germline, CDR1 is SGHRS, CDR2 YFSETQ. In DNA, the CDR3 is TGCGCCAGCAGCACCCAGGGAGGCGACACCATATATTTT. Translating gives CASSTQGGDTIYF.

The rearrangement links TRBV5-4 to TRBJ2-7, with D perhaps matching TRBD2 (5 bases). The V gene lost 4 bases and the J gene lost 0 bases, with 14 bases spanning the gap. Germline CDR1 SGHNT, CDR2 YYREEE (reference sequence). The CDR3 totals 15 residues. Here the CDR3 DNA reads TGTGCCAGCAGCCTGTCGGGATCGAGCTCCTACGAGCAGTACTTC. Translated, it gives CASSLSGSSSYEQYF.